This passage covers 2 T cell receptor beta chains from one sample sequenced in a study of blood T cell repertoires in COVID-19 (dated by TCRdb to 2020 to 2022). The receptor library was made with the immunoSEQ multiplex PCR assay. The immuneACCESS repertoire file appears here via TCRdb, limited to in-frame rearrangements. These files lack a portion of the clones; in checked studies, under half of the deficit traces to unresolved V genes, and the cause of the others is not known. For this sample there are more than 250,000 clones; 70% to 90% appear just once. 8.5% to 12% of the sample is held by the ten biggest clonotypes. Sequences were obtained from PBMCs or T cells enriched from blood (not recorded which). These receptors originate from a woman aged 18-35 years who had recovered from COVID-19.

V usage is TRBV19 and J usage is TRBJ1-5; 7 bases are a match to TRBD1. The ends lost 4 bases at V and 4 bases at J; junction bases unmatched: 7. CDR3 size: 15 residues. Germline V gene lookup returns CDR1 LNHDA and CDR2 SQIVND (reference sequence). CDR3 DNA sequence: TGTGCCAGTAGTACGTTCGCCAGGGGGAATCAGCCCCAGCATTTT. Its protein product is CASSTFARGNQPQHF.

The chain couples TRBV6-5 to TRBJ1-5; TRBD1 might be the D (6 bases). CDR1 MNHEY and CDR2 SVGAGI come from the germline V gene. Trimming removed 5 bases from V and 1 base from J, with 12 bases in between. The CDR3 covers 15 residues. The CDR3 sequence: CASSQQGNSNQPQHF. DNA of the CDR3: TGTGCCAGCAGTCAACAGGGTAACAGCAATCAGCCCCAGCATTTT.